The 17 T cell receptor beta chains below come from one sample, sequenced in a study of T cells in Graves' hyperthyroidism and ophthalmopathy. The source material, RNA transcripts, was used to amplify TCR beta CDR3 regions. Primed by the HTBI set, a first-round RT-PCR was run on the TCR CDR3. Using its own MiXCR run on the multiplex PCR reads, TCRdb lists one record per CDR3 protein. This sample has approximately 700,000 distinct CDR3 sequences, with about 16% found just once. Sequencing was carried out using blood. These TCRs come from a man between 18 and 29 years old with Graves' hyperthyroidism.

V is TRBV28 and J is TRBJ2-7, with 8 bases identical to TRBD1. Per germline, CDR1 MDHEN and CDR2 SYDVKM. J lost 4 bases, V lost 8 bases, and 16 bases had no gene match. The CDR3 has 16 residues. The CDR3 DNA is TGTGCCAGCTGCATGCTTCAGACAGGGGCTTTGTACGAGCAGTACTTC. This gives the protein CASCMLQTGALYEQYF.

This clonotype was seen only a few times. The gene calls are TRBV20-1 and TRBJ1-5; 11 nucleotides agree with TRBD1. This CDR3 is built from 15 residues. Germline CDR1 is DFQATT and CDR2 is SNEGSKA (reference sequence). V gave up 6 bases and J gave up 9 bases; unmatched junction bases: 13. The CDR3 is CSASKGTGGDRPQHF. CDR3 in DNA: TGCAGTGCCAGCAAGGGGACAGGGGGGGATCGGCCCCAGCATTTT.

This chain connects TRBV27 to TRBJ2-7, with 7 bases identical to TRBD2. Unmatched junction bases numbered 6, after V lost 2 bases and J lost 2 bases. From germline, CDR1 is MNHEY and CDR2 SMNVEV (reference sequence). This CDR3 is 15 amino acids long. For the CDR3, the DNA is TGTGCCAGCAGTTTACTGGGACTAAACCCCTACGAGCAGTACTTC. It specifies CASSLLGLNPYEQYF.

This clonotype was counted many times. This chain connects TRBV20-1 to TRBJ2-1; 13 positions agree with TRBD2. Trimming cost V 0 bases and J 1 base; bases outside gene matches: 6. CDR3 length: 18 amino acids. Germline loops: CDR1 DFQATT, CDR2 SNEGSKA (reference sequence). Here the CDR3 reads CSARDQSGLAGSYNEQFF. The CDR3 region has the DNA TGCAGTGCTAGAGATCAATCGGGACTAGCGGGATCCTACAATGAGCAGTTCTTC.

In this sample, this clonotype turned up many times. The V call is TRBV20-1, the J call TRBJ2-7, with TRBD1 matching over 8 bases. The CDR3 consists of 16 residues. CDR1 and CDR2 from the germline V gene are DFQATT and SNEGSKA (reference sequence). The ends lost 0 bases at V and 0 bases at J; junction bases unmatched: 7. CDR3: CSARDLYTGGSYEQYF. CDR3 sequence (DNA): TGCAGTGCTAGAGATTTATACACAGGGGGCTCCTACGAGCAGTACTTC.

This clonotype was counted a few times. The V call is TRBV19, the J call TRBJ1-5; unclear D gene. Per the germline V gene, CDR1 is LNHDA and CDR2 is SQIVND (reference sequence). The CDR3 has 13 amino acids. V lost 5 bases and J lost 10, with 15 bases in between. CDR3 in DNA: TGTGCCAGTAGTGGACCAAATTTTCGCCCCCAGCATTTT. Protein product: CASSGPNFRPQHF.

The chain couples TRBV18 to TRBJ2-2, with unresolved D. This CDR3 spans 16 amino acids. V lost 2 bases, J lost 0 bases, and 10 bases lay in between. From germline, CDR1 is KGHSH and CDR2 LQKENI. The CDR3 DNA reads as TGTGCCAGCTCACCAAAAAAGGACCCGAACACCGGGGAGCTGTTTTTT. It specifies CASSPKKDPNTGELFF.

The rearrangement uses TRBV20-1 and TRBJ1-2; maybe TRBD1 (5 bases). Trimming took 2 bases from V and 1 from J, leaving 11 bases between them. The CDR3 extends over 14 amino acids. Germline lookup yields CDR1 DFQATT and CDR2 SNEGSKA (reference sequence). The CDR3 sequence is CSARRDRNNYGYTF. CDR3 DNA sequence: TGCAGTGCTAGAAGGGACCGAAATAACTATGGCTACACCTTC.

This clonotype was observed many times. The V and J genes are TRBV2 and TRBJ1-5; D is possibly TRBD1 (6 bases). The CDR3 is 15 amino acids. The V end lost 6 bases, the J end lost 2 bases, and 14 bases lay between the germline ends. In germline, CDR1 is SNHLY, CDR2 FYNNEI. The CDR3 nucleotides read TGTGCCAGCAGGAGGGACATCTCACGCAATCAGCCCCAGCATTTT. Its translation is CASRRDISRNQPQHF.

This clonotype was counted many times. In DNA, the CDR3 is TGTGCCAGCAGTCTCACTAGGGGGCTAGCGGGAGAGGTAGATACGCAGTATTTT. This gives the protein CASSLTRGLAGEVDTQYF. This chain connects TRBV12-3 or TRBV12-4 to TRBJ2-3; 10 bases are a match to TRBD2. V shed 5 bases, J shed 5 bases, and the junction held 16 bases outside the gene matches. This CDR3 comprises 18 residues.

The sample holds many counts of this clonotype. The chain links TRBV12-3 or TRBV12-4 to TRBJ1-5; TRBD1 is a possible D gene (5 bases). Deletions cut 1 base from V and 9 bases from J, with 10 bases between. The CDR3 contains 13 residues. CDR3 protein: CASSLDRLGPQHF. CDR3 DNA: TGTGCCAGCAGTTTAGACAGGTTAGGGCCCCAGCATTTT.

Note on this clonotype: It may be a read error: a sequence one base away is much more abundant. Given the absence of the conserved phenylalanine or tryptophan at the CDR3 end, a read error is likely. The chain recombines TRBV12-3 or TRBV12-4 with TRBJ1-2; a possible D gene is TRBD1 (6 bases). This CDR3 region has 15 residues. V was shortened by 7 bases and J by 7 bases, with 22 bases between the two germline ends. The CDR3 protein is CASTAEGVGGIGYTL. CDR3 in DNA: TGTGCCAGCACCGCCGAGGGGGTAGGGGGAATTGGCTACACCCTC.

This clonotype has at least ten counts. The chain joins TRBV2 to TRBJ2-1, with D hard to call. CDR1 is SNHLY, CDR2 FYNNEI, per germline. The CDR3 spans 13 residues. Trimming stripped 0 bases from V and 7 bases from J, with 7 bases between. The CDR3 DNA is TGTGCCAGCAGTGAAGCCCTTGCAAATGAGCAGTTCTTC. As protein: CASSEALANEQFF. Full variable domain (outside the CDR3, taken from reference TRBV2 and TRBJ2-1): EPEVTQTPSHQVTQMGQEVILRCVPISNHLYFYWYRQILGQKVEFLVSFYNNEISEKSEIFDDQFSVERPDGSNFTLKIRSTKLEDSAMYFCASSEALANEQFFGPGTRLTVL.

This clonotype appeared many times. CDR3 nucleotides: TGTGCCAGCAGCCCGGGGGCGGGAGGGCCCTACAATGAGCAGTTCTTC. The encoded protein is CASSPGAGGPYNEQFF. The chain links TRBV6-1 to TRBJ2-1; 9 nucleotides match TRBD2. Germline assignment: CDR1 MNHNS and CDR2 SASEGT. V lost 6 bases and J lost 2; bases outside the gene matches: 8. This CDR3 is built from 16 residues.

This clonotype has only a few counts. The V gene is TRBV7-3, the J gene TRBJ2-5, with TRBD2 identical over 7 bases. The CDR3 totals 14 residues. V lost 5 bases and J lost 3; bases outside the gene matches: 6. Germline CDR1 and CDR2: SGHTA and FQGTGA. Here the CDR3 DNA reads TGTGCCAGCAGCGGAAACGGGGGGAAAGAGACCCAGTACTTC. Translating gives CASSGNGGKETQYF.

This clonotype was seen at least ten times. This chain uses TRBV12-3 or TRBV12-4 with TRBJ2-1; the match to TRBD2 covers 10 bases. The CDR3 loop spans 19 amino acids. V trimming: 5 bases; J trimming: 6 bases; junction bases outside the gene matches: 19. The CDR3 nucleotides are TGTGCCAGCAGTCCCCCCTTTATCGTTAGCGGGAGGTTAAGCAATGAGCAGTTCTTC. Translation: CASSPPFIVSGRLSNEQFF.

The V gene is TRBV11-2, the J gene TRBJ2-1; D is unresolved. The V and J ends lost 4 bases and 0 bases respectively, with 10 bases between them. This CDR3 contains 15 residues. CDR1 and CDR2 (germline): SGHAT, FQNNGV. CDR3 DNA: TGTGCCAGCAGCTCCAGTTTGAGCTCCTACAATGAGCAGTTCTTC. It translates to CASSSSLSSYNEQFF.